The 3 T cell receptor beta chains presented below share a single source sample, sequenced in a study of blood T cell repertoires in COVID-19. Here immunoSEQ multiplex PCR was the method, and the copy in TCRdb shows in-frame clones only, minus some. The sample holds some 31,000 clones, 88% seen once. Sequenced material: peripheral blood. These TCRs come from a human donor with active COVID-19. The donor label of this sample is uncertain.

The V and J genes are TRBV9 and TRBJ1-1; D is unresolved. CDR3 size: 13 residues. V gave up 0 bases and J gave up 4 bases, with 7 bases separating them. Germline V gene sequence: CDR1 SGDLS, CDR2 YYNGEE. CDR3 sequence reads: CASSVDPVTEAFF. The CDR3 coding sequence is TGTGCCAGCAGCGTAGATCCCGTCACTGAAGCTTTCTTT.

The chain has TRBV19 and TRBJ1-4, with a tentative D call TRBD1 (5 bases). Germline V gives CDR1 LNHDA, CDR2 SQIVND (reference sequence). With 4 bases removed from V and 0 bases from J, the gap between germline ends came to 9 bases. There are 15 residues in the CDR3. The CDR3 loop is CASSKTGSTNEKLFF. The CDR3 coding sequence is TGTGCCAGTAGTAAAACAGGCTCAACTAATGAAAAACTGTTTTTT.

In nucleotides, the CDR3 is TGTGCCAGCAGTCGAGATAGGACTACAAGTAGAGAGACCCAGTACTTC. Amino acid sequence: CASSRDRTTSRETQYF. The chain carries TRBV5-4 and TRBJ2-5, with D perhaps matching TRBD2 (6 bases). Germline CDR1 and CDR2: SGHNT and YYREEE (reference sequence). The CDR3 spans 16 residues. Trimming took off 5 bases at V and 4 bases at J, with 21 bases between the two ends.